What follows are 3 T cell receptor beta chains derived from one specimen sequenced in a study of cytomegalovirus exposure and HLA in healthy donors. Primers for the PCR totalled 60 Vbeta and 13 Jbeta. The method was immunoSEQ multiplex PCR; TCRdb's version includes in-frame clones alone and lacks a portion of them. Among approximately 290,000 clones listed, about four fifths were seen once. Sample: PBMCs. The receptors were gathered from a girl aged 2-15 years in good health and CMV-seronegative.

In DNA form, the CDR3 reads TGTGCCAGCAGCGTATCTAGCGGAAGCACAGATACGCAGTATTTT. This sequence encodes CASSVSSGSTDTQYF. The chain links TRBV9 to TRBJ2-3; 7 nucleotides line up with TRBD2. Germline loops: CDR1 SGDLS, CDR2 YYNGEE. This CDR3 is built from 15 residues. V was pared by 1 base and J by 0 bases, with 2 bases of the junction left unmatched.

J is TRBJ2-7 and V is TRBV27, with 8 positions matching TRBD1. V lost 8 bases and J lost 2; bases outside the gene matches: 11. The CDR3 consists of 15 residues. Per the germline V gene, CDR1 is MNHEY and CDR2 is SMNVEV (reference sequence). The CDR3 nucleotides are TGTGCCAGCTCATACTCCGGGACAGGAACCTACGAGCAGTACTTC. Amino acids: CASSYSGTGTYEQYF.

J is TRBJ2-7 and V is TRBV4-1, with 7 positions matching TRBD1. The trim removed 6 bases at V and 0 bases at J, leaving 8 bases unmatched. The germline V gene has CDR1 MGHRA and CDR2 YSYEKL. The CDR3 sequence is 15 residues long. As DNA, the CDR3 is TGCGCCAGCAGTCCCGGGACAGCTACCTCCTACGAGCAGTACTTC. Translating gives CASSPGTATSYEQYF.